This TCR beta chain appears in the sequencing data of a study of identical twins. A few counts support this clonotype. TCRdb reprocessed the 5' RACE reads via MiXCR and lists one record per CDR3 protein. The table has some 570,000 distinct CDR3 sequences, 20% to 25% seen once. The V and J ends lost 1 base and 2 bases, in that order; junction bases with no gene match: 10. CDR3 length: 16 amino acids. Germline-derived CDR1 and CDR2 are DFQATT and SNEGSKA (reference sequence). A further study also used this sample, focusing on yellow fever vaccine responses in identical twins. Per that paper: The authors reported partly convergent, partly personalized vaccine responses in identical twins.

The receptor's source is a woman aged 18-35 years in good health. Sequenced sample: CD4+ T cells sorted from blood. The chain uses TRBV20-1 and TRBJ2-5, with 7 bases aligning to TRBD2. The DNA of the CDR3 is TGCAGTGCTAGAGTGGGGCTAGCGGTGATGCAAGAGACCCAGTACTTC. This encodes CSARVGLAVMQETQYF.